This passage covers 31 T cell receptor beta chains from one sample sequenced in a study of cytomegalovirus exposure and HLA in healthy donors. PCR employed 60 Vbeta and 13 Jbeta primers. Sequencing was performed with immunoSEQ multiplex PCR; in TCRdb, only in-frame clones are kept and a portion is missing. The sample records about 280,000 clones, approximately 90% being singletons. The sample comprised PBMCs. These receptors came from a woman aged 18-29 years in good health and CMV-seronegative.

V and J are TRBV7-9 and TRBJ1-2; possibly TRBD1 for D (5 bases). CDR3 length equals 14 residues. The germline CDR1 and CDR2 sequences are SEHNR and FQNEAQ (reference sequence). Trimming pared 5 bases from V and 6 bases from J, leaving 16 bases between. The CDR3 coding sequence is TGTGCCAGCAGCCCCGGAGGAGGGGTTGATGGCTACACCTTC. It encodes CASSPGGGVDGYTF.

The V gene is TRBV19, the J gene TRBJ1-3, with no clear D. The CDR3 is 14 residues long. The ends were cut back, 5 bases at V and 0 bases at J, with 8 bases in the middle. Germline V gene sequence: CDR1 LNHDA, CDR2 SQIVND (reference sequence). The CDR3 is CASSLTVSGNTIYF. In DNA form, the CDR3 reads TGTGCCAGTAGTCTCACGGTCTCTGGAAACACCATATATTTT.

As to this clone: Other nucleotide sequences in the sample specify the same CDR3. The gene calls are TRBV9 and TRBJ2-7; D call uncertain. Germline CDR1 reads SGDLS; CDR2 reads YYNGEE. V dropped 0 bases and J dropped 2 bases, with 9 bases sitting between them. This CDR3 is built from 14 residues. CDR3 amino acids: CASSVGDSAYEQYF. The CDR3 DNA reads TGTGCCAGCAGCGTAGGCGACTCCGCCTACGAGCAGTACTTC. The full variable domain, rest sourced from reference TRBV9 and TRBJ2-7, is DSGVTQTPKHLITATGQRVTLRCSPRSGDLSVYWYQQSLDQGLQFLIQYYNGEERAKGNILERFSAQQFPDLHSELNLSSLELGDSALYFCASSVGDSAYEQYFGPGTRLTVT.

The chain couples TRBV11-3 to TRBJ2-7; 8 nucleotides line up with TRBD1. Germline assignment: CDR1 SGHNT and CDR2 YENEEA. The CDR3 has 16 amino acids. J gave up 2 bases and V 3 bases, and 9 bases lay outside the gene matches. CDR3 sequence (DNA): TGTGCCAGCAGCTTGTCGGGACAGGTACCAACCTACGAGCAGTACTTC. It yields the protein CASSLSGQVPTYEQYF.

J is TRBJ2-4 and V is TRBV2; 8 bases fit TRBD1. V shed 3 bases and J 1 base; nucleotides not matched to a gene: 2. Germline V CDR1 and CDR2: SNHLY, FYNNEI. This CDR3 is built from 15 residues. In nucleotides, the CDR3 is TGTGCCAGCAGTGATCAGGGGGCGGCCAAAAACATTCAGTACTTC. Translation: CASSDQGAAKNIQYF.

This clone was counted between two and nine times. CDR3 in amino acids: CASSSTRGGAGNEQFF. The CDR3 nucleotides are TGTGCCAGCAGTTCGACGCGCGGGGGCGCGGGAAATGAGCAGTTCTTC. This chain connects TRBV5-6 to TRBJ2-1; D may be TRBD2 (7 bases). CDR1 and CDR2 (germline): SGHDT, YYEEEE. Trimming stripped 5 bases from V and 7 bases from J, with 22 bases between. The CDR3 has 16 residues.

The J gene is TRBJ2-1, the V gene TRBV4-2, with 13 bases matching TRBD2. Germline loops: CDR1 LGHNA, CDR2 YNFKEQ. The J segment lost 8 bases and the V segment lost 0 bases, leaving 10 bases of the junction unmatched. CDR3 length equals 18 residues. CDR3 sequence reads: CASSQDSALAGGPDEQFF. CDR3 nucleotide sequence: TGTGCCAGCAGCCAAGATTCTGCACTAGCGGGGGGGCCTGATGAGCAGTTCTTC.

This chain connects TRBV18 to TRBJ2-5; possible D gene TRBD2, 7 bases. The CDR3 loop spans 16 amino acids. CDR1 is KGHSH, CDR2 LQKENI, per germline. The V gene lost 2 bases and the J gene lost 4 bases, with 17 bases spanning the gap. Written as DNA, the CDR3 is TGTGCCAGCTCACCAAGAGGGACGGGGGGCCTAGAGACCCAGTACTTC. This gives the protein CASSPRGTGGLETQYF.

This chain's CDR3 is CASSPRTGANEKLFF. CDR3 DNA: TGTGCCAGCAGTCCCCGGACAGGCGCTAATGAAAAACTGTTTTTT. V and J are TRBV6-1 and TRBJ1-4; 7 bases match TRBD1. Germline V gene lookup returns CDR1 MNHNS and CDR2 SASEGT. This CDR3 has 15 residues. The V segment lost 5 bases and the J segment 3 bases; nucleotides outside the gene matches: 6.

The chain carries TRBV7-9 and TRBJ2-3; D is unclear. Trimming took off 7 bases at V and 2 bases at J, with 16 bases between the two ends. Germline-derived CDR1 and CDR2 are SEHNR and FQNEAQ (reference sequence). This CDR3 has 15 amino acids. CDR3 residues: CASTFLRYDTDTQYF. The CDR3 DNA sequence: TGTGCCAGCACCTTCCTCAGGTATGACACAGATACGCAGTATTTT.

The chain employs TRBV5-1 and TRBJ2-7; a weak D match, TRBD2 (5 bases). Germline assignment: CDR1 SGHRS and CDR2 YFSETQ. The CDR3 is 15 residues long. Trimming stripped 0 bases from V and 6 bases from J, with 16 bases between. The CDR3 DNA reads TGCGCCAGCAGCTTGGCTACGGCAGGCGGGCTCGAGCAGTACTTC. Protein product: CASSLATAGGLEQYF. Full variable domain (missing parts from reference TRBV5-1 and TRBJ2-7): KAGVTQTPRYLIKTRGQQVTLSCSPISGHRSVSWYQQTPGQGLQFLFEYFSETQRNKGNFPGRFSGRQFSNSRSEMNVSTLELGDSALYLCASSLATAGGLEQYFGPGTRLTVT.

The chain couples TRBV5-1 to TRBJ2-7, with a possible D match to TRBD1 (6 bases). CDR1 SGHRS and CDR2 YFSETQ come from the germline V gene. The CDR3 covers 14 residues. Trimming left V 0 bases short and J 2 bases short, with 9 bases between. CDR3 bases: TGCGCCAGCAGCTTGGGGGGGCGGACCTACGAGCAGTACTTC. Its translation is CASSLGGRTYEQYF.

The V and J genes are TRBV11-3 and TRBJ2-2; D uncertain. Germline V CDR1 and CDR2: SGHNT, YENEEA. V gave up 2 bases and J gave up 1 base, with 14 bases separating them. This CDR3 region has 17 residues. Here the CDR3 DNA reads TGTGCCAGCAGCTTATCTCATGGCAACGAGAACACCGGGGAGCTGTTTTTT. This codes for CASSLSHGNENTGELFF.

The V and J genes are TRBV4-1 and TRBJ2-1, with a weak D call TRBD2 (6 bases). V was cut by 1 base and J by 3 bases, with 13 bases left in between. CDR3 length: 16 amino acids. Germline assignment: CDR1 MGHRA and CDR2 YSYEKL. The CDR3 is CASSQVPGLSYNEQFF. CDR3 coding DNA: TGCGCCAGCAGCCAAGTACCGGGACTCAGCTACAATGAGCAGTTCTTC.

This clone appeared a few times. This chain uses TRBV9 with TRBJ1-1, with D possibly TRBD1 on 6 matching bases. The length of the CDR3 is 17 residues. The V end was cut by 4 bases, the J end by 0 bases, with 19 bases between. Looked up from germline, CDR1 is SGDLS and CDR2 is YYNGEE. In nucleotides, the CDR3 is TGTGCCAGCAGCACCCTCGGGGGGGGGCCGATGAACACTGAAGCTTTCTTT. This gives the protein CASSTLGGGPMNTEAFF.

The rearrangement uses TRBV14 and TRBJ2-1; the D gene is possibly TRBD2 (6 bases). Germline CDR1 is SGHDN and CDR2 is FVKESK. Trimming removed 2 bases at V and 8 bases at J, with 19 bases between. The CDR3 consists of 16 residues. The DNA for the CDR3 is TGTGCCAGCAGCCAAAAGGGAGGTTCCTTCGACTATGAGCAGTTCTTC. This encodes CASSQKGGSFDYEQFF.

The chain combines TRBV12-5 with TRBJ1-4, with a tentative D call TRBD1 (5 bases). Germline assignment: CDR1 LGHNT and CDR2 FRNRAP. The CDR3 loop spans 14 amino acids. Between the trimmed V and J ends, which lost 1 base and 5 bases, there was a span of 8 bases. The CDR3 region has the DNA TGTGCTAGTGGTTTGGCAGGGATGAATGAAAAACTGTTTTTT. It codes for CASGLAGMNEKLFF. The full variable domain, its missing parts supplied by reference TRBV12-5 and TRBJ1-4, is DARVTQTPRHKVTEMGQEVTMRCQPILGHNTVFWYRQTMMQGLELLAYFRNRAPLDDSGMPKDRFSAEMPDATLATLKIQPSEPRDSAVYFCASGLAGMNEKLFFGSGTQLSVL.

CDR3 residues: CASRLSGSNEQFF. DNA for the CDR3: TGTGCCAGCAGGTTGAGCGGGAGCAATGAGCAGTTCTTC. The V gene is TRBV5-4, the J gene TRBJ2-1; 8 positions agree with TRBD2. The ends lost 5 bases at V and 6 bases at J; junction bases unmatched: 4. The CDR3 extends over 13 amino acids. Germline CDR1 reads SGHNT; CDR2 reads YYREEE (reference sequence).

V gene TRBV4-1 combines with J gene TRBJ1-2; 7 bases are a match to TRBD1. With 1 base clipped from V and 3 bases from J, the junction kept 8 bases outside the gene matches. This CDR3 contains 16 residues. Germline V gene lookup returns CDR1 MGHRA and CDR2 YSYEKL. CDR3: CASSQGPGTAYYGYTF. The CDR3 bases are TGCGCCAGCAGCCAAGGTCCCGGGACAGCTTACTATGGCTACACCTTC.

This clone was seen once. The chain links TRBV28 to TRBJ2-4, with 7 bases identical to TRBD1. This CDR3 has 15 amino acids. Germline V gives CDR1 MDHEN, CDR2 SYDVKM. J was trimmed by 6 bases and V by 5 bases; bases with no gene match: 10. This CDR3 reads CASSPRGQPLNIQYF. The DNA for the CDR3 is TGTGCCAGCAGTCCGAGGGGGCAACCATTAAACATTCAGTACTTC. Supplemented by reference TRBV28 and TRBJ2-4, the full variable domain reads DVKVTQSSRYLVKRTGEKVFLECVQDMDHENMFWYRQDPGLGLRLIYFSYDVKMKEKGDIPEGYSVSREKKERFSLILESASTNQTSMYLCASSPRGQPLNIQYFGAGTRLSVL.

About this clone itself: Different DNA sequences within this sample yield the same CDR3. This chain connects TRBV19 to TRBJ1-4, with 7 nucleotides matching TRBD1. The CDR3 loop spans 12 amino acids. The ends lost 6 bases at V and 8 bases at J; junction bases unmatched: 3. CDR1 LNHDA and CDR2 SQIVND come from the germline V gene (reference sequence). The chain's CDR3 is CASRSGGEKLFF. In DNA form, the CDR3 reads TGTGCCAGTAGATCAGGGGGGGAAAAACTGTTTTTT.

The V and J genes are TRBV6-5 and TRBJ1-1; D unresolved. Germline-derived CDR1 and CDR2 are MNHEY and SVGAGI. The CDR3 is 11 amino acids. With 4 bases removed from V and 7 bases from J, the gap between germline ends came to 7 bases. DNA for the CDR3: TGTGCCAGCAGTTCGGGAGGTGAAGCTTTCTTT. Its protein product is CASSSGGEAFF.

The chain recombines TRBV2 with TRBJ1-3; D is unresolved. The germline V and J ends were trimmed by 4 bases and 0 bases, with 10 bases remaining between them. CDR1 and CDR2 from the germline V gene are SNHLY and FYNNEI. The CDR3 covers 15 residues. CDR3 sequence (DNA): TGTGCCAGCAGTGCTAACGGAGGCTCTGGAAACACCATATATTTT. Its protein is CASSANGGSGNTIYF.

This clone was seen just once. V is TRBV10-3 and J is TRBJ1-3; 9 bases are a match to TRBD1. After removal of 10 bases from V and 4 bases from J, the junction contained 17 bases not matched to a gene. This CDR3 comprises 17 residues. The V gene's germline CDR1 is ENHRY and CDR2 SYGVKD. CDR3 sequence: CATASGTGLLGGNTIYF. The CDR3 DNA is TGTGCCACCGCGTCCGGGACAGGGTTATTGGGAGGAAACACCATATATTTT.

This chain joins TRBV6-5 and TRBJ1-4; D call uncertain. Germline CDR1 MNHEY, CDR2 SVGAGI. This CDR3 is 15 amino acids long. V lost 0 bases, J lost 7 bases, and 12 bases lay in between. The CDR3 sequence is CASSYSRGRGEKLFF. CDR3 DNA: TGTGCCAGCAGTTACTCTCGAGGTAGAGGTGAAAAACTGTTTTTT.

V and J are TRBV10-1 and TRBJ2-7, with D possibly being TRBD1 (6 bases). The CDR3 spans 13 residues. V was trimmed by 3 bases and J by 3 bases, leaving 9 bases between them. CDR1 WNHNN and CDR2 SYGVQD come from the germline V gene (reference sequence). CDR3 in amino acids: CASSDLQGYEQYF. The CDR3 region has the DNA TGCGCCAGCAGTGACCTACAGGGCTACGAGCAGTACTTC.

The rearrangement links TRBV7-7 to TRBJ2-3, with D tentatively TRBD2 (6 bases). Germline values: CDR1 SSHAT, CDR2 FNYEAQ (reference sequence). The V and J ends lost 5 bases and 3 bases respectively, with 15 bases between them. This CDR3 spans 15 amino acids. The CDR3 DNA follows: TGTGCCAGCAGCCTAACTAGCCGTGTGACAGATACGCAGTATTTT. Protein product: CASSLTSRVTDTQYF.

The J gene is TRBJ1-1, the V gene TRBV27; TRBD1 matches at 9 bases. The trim removed 5 bases at V and 1 base at J, leaving 8 bases unmatched. From germline, CDR1 is MNHEY and CDR2 SMNVEV (reference sequence). The CDR3 has 16 residues. The CDR3 loop reads CASSELTGGKNTEAFF. The CDR3 DNA follows: TGTGCCAGCAGTGAACTTACAGGGGGCAAGAACACTGAAGCTTTCTTT.

This clone was seen a single time. CDR3: CASSVELWGRNEQFF. CDR3 DNA: TGTGCCAGCAGCGTAGAGTTATGGGGGCGCAATGAGCAGTTCTTC. V usage is TRBV9 and J usage is TRBJ2-1; D may be TRBD1 (6 bases). The CDR3 is 15 residues long. The germline V and J ends were trimmed by 0 bases and 6 bases, with 13 bases remaining between them. From germline, CDR1 is SGDLS and CDR2 YYNGEE.

The chain recombines TRBV19 with TRBJ2-5; 12 bases align to TRBD2. The ends lost 8 bases at V and 5 bases at J; junction bases unmatched: 9. The CDR3 extends over 15 amino acids. The germline V gene has CDR1 LNHDA and CDR2 SQIVND (reference sequence). This chain's CDR3 is CASRLAGGLGETQYF. The CDR3 DNA sequence: TGTGCCAGTCGGCTAGCGGGGGGGCTAGGGGAGACCCAGTACTTC.

This clone was observed a single time. The chain couples TRBV21-1 to TRBJ2-2; TRBD1 is the table's D call, not checked against the DNA. TRBV21-1 is a recognized pseudogene. This CDR3 comprises 18 residues. The CDR3 nucleotides read TGTGCCAGCAGAGCTCTCCCGGACAGGGAGGAGAACACCGGGGAGCTGTTTTTT. This sequence encodes CASRALPDREENTGELFF.